Listed below are T cell receptor beta chains from one sample, sequenced in a study of T cell responses to AZD1222 COVID-19 vaccine. Assay: immunoSEQ multiplex PCR; the TCRdb copy retains only in-frame clones and omits some. Of roughly 120,000 clones listed, roughly 87% are singletons. Material: peripheral blood, obtained on day 0 of MenACWY control vaccination. Receptor source: an adult in good health. Both conserved end residues are part of each CDR3. A D gene is named only where the DNA matches it firmly. Clone sizes are given selectively: once, few, many, or a class where the clone is expanded.

>.|.|TRBV7-9|TRBJ2-5
CASSLPASQETQYF
TGTGCCAGCAGCTTACCCGCCAGCCAAGAGACCCAGTACTTC
>TRBD2|.|TRBV2|TRBJ2-1
CASSNPGTSGYNEQFF
TGTGCCAGCAGTAACCCTGGGACTAGCGGCTACAATGAGCAGTTCTTC
>.|.|TRBV28|TRBJ1-5
CASSLLNGNQPQHF
TGTGCCAGCAGTTTATTGAATGGCAATCAGCCCCAGCATTTT
>.|.|TRBV7-9|TRBJ1-1
CASTSVGQPNTEAFF
TGTGCCAGCACCAGTGTGGGCCAGCCGAACACTGAAGCTTTCTTT
>.|.|TRBV4-3|TRBJ1-3
CASSLDYFGFSGNTIYF
TGCGCCAGCAGCCTAGACTACTTTGGGTTCTCTGGAAACACCATATATTTT
>TRBD1|once|TRBV2|TRBJ1-1
CASSGQGAEAFF
TGTGCCAGCAGTGGGCAGGGGGCTGAAGCTTTCTTT
>TRBD1|.|TRBV28|TRBJ1-6
CASSLSGTGNSPLHF
TGTGCCAGCAGTTTATCCGGGACAGGGAACTCACCCCTCCACTTT
>TRBD1|.|TRBV7-9|TRBJ2-3
CASSSDRGSTDTQYF
TGTGCCAGCAGCTCGGACAGGGGCTCCACAGATACGCAGTATTTT
>.|once|TRBV9|TRBJ1-6
CASSAGGSPLHF
TGTGCCAGCAGCGCCGGTGGTTCACCCCTCCACTTT
>TRBD1|few|TRBV4-1|TRBJ1-6
CASSQVRGSVTLHF
TGCGCCAGCAGCCAAGTCAGGGGGTCTGTCACCCTCCACTTT
>.|few|TRBV5-8|TRBJ1-2
CASSLGLLGYTF
TGTGCCAGCAGCCTCGGGCTTTTGGGCTACACCTTC
>TRBD1|once|TRBV7-2|TRBJ1-3
CASSTGGSGNTIYF
TGTGCCAGCAGCACAGGGGGCTCTGGAAACACCATATATTTT
>TRBD2|.|TRBV28|TRBJ2-1
CASSSPGLSNEQFF
TGTGCCAGCAGTTCGCCGGGACTATCCAATGAGCAGTTCTTC
>.|.|TRBV12-3/TRBV12-4|TRBJ1-2
CASSFRQVYGYTF
TGTGCCAGCAGTTTCCGACAGGTCTATGGCTACACCTTC
>.|.|TRBV9|TRBJ1-6
CASSVDRATYNSPLHF
TGTGCCAGCAGCGTAGACAGGGCAACATATAATTCACCCCTCCACTTT
>.|.|TRBV7-2|TRBJ2-5
CASSLPLGEGQETQYF
TGTGCCAGCAGCTTACCCCTGGGTGAGGGGCAAGAGACCCAGTACTTC
>TRBD1|.|TRBV3-1/TRBV3-2|TRBJ2-1
CASSWDRVPEPDYNEQFF
TGTGCCAGCAGCTGGGACAGGGTACCAGAGCCGGACTACAATGAGCAGTTCTTC
>.|.|TRBV7-9|TRBJ1-1
CASVTPAGWRNTEAFF
TGTGCCAGCGTTACCCCAGCCGGTTGGAGGAACACTGAAGCTTTCTTT
>.|.|TRBV12-3/TRBV12-4|TRBJ2-7
CATRVGMAQYF
TGTGCCACCCGAGTAGGAATGGCGCAGTACTTC
>.|.|TRBV18|TRBJ2-7
CASSPSQLGDYEQYF
TGTGCCAGCTCACCATCCCAGCTAGGTGACTACGAGCAGTACTTC
>.|.|TRBV12-5|TRBJ2-2
CASGLNNRDTGELFF
TGTGCTAGTGGTTTGAATAACAGGGACACCGGGGAGCTGTTTTTT
>TRBD2|once|TRBV5-4|TRBJ2-5
CASRTSGGVETQYF
TGTGCCAGCAGGACTAGCGGGGGGGTGGAGACCCAGTACTTC
>TRBD1|.|TRBV5-1|TRBJ1-1
CASSFRGQGNTEAFF
TGCGCCAGCAGCTTCCGGGGACAGGGGAACACTGAAGCTTTCTTT
>.|.|TRBV19|TRBJ2-7
CASSRDRFSEQYF
TGTGCCAGTAGTAGAGACCGATTCAGCGAGCAGTACTTC
>.|.|TRBV2|TRBJ2-7
CASTQGHSSYEQYF
TGTGCCAGCACCCAAGGCCATTCGTCCTACGAGCAGTACTTC
>.|.|TRBV6-5|TRBJ2-1
CASSSRHEQFF
TGTGCCAGCAGCTCTCGTCATGAGCAGTTCTTC
>.|.|TRBV7-2|TRBJ1-6
CASSSPPYSPLHF
TGTGCCAGCAGCTCCCCACCCTATTCACCCCTCCACTTT
>.|.|TRBV7-9|TRBJ1-3
CAVREEGNTIYF
TGCGCGGTGAGGGAGGAGGGAAACACCATATATTTT
>.|.|TRBV12-3/TRBV12-4|TRBJ2-7
CASSAQANEQYF
TGTGCCAGCAGTGCCCAGGCCAACGAGCAGTACTTC
>TRBD2|.|TRBV24-1|TRBJ2-5
CATSGTSLETQYF
TGTGCCACCAGTGGGACTAGCTTAGAGACCCAGTACTTC
>TRBD1|.|TRBV5-1|TRBJ2-4
CASSLRTGKNIQYF
TGCGCCAGCAGCTTGAGGACAGGGAAAAACATTCAGTACTTC
>.|few|TRBV30|TRBJ1-4
CAYRDTNEKLFF
TGTGCCTACCGGGACACCAATGAAAAACTGTTTTTT
>TRBD1|.|TRBV10-3|TRBJ2-7
CAISGSAGTGFYEQYF
TGTGCCATCAGTGGCAGTGCCGGGACAGGGTTTTACGAGCAGTACTTC
>.|.|TRBV6-5|TRBJ2-6
CASRGSGANVLTF
TGTGCCAGTCGCGGTAGTGGGGCCAACGTCCTGACTTTC
>.|.|TRBV5-1|TRBJ1-2
CASSLAGLSNYGYTF
TGCGCCAGCAGCTTGGCGGGGCTATCTAACTATGGCTACACCTTC